These 26 T cell receptor beta chains were all obtained from the same sample, sequenced in a study of T-cell reconstitution after alpha-beta-depleted transplantation in children. During its preparation, the TCRbeta library received unique molecular identifiers. MiXCR, run by TCRdb on the PCR reads, gives a single entry per CDR3 protein. The sample consists of about 150,000 distinct CDR3 sequences, around 10% of them appearing once. The sequences come from PBMCs, collected before TCRalphabeta/CD19-depleted stem cell transplant. These receptor sequences come from a boy aged 2 to 9 with acute myeloid leukemia, due to receive a stem cell transplant.

In this sample, this clonotype turned up many times. The chain couples TRBV5-1 to TRBJ1-3; no clear D. Germline assignment: CDR1 SGHRS and CDR2 YFSETQ. Trimming removed 4 bases from V and 0 bases from J, with 8 bases in between. This CDR3 spans 14 amino acids. The CDR3 here is CASSPASSGNTIYF. The CDR3 DNA sequence: TGCGCCAGCAGCCCAGCGAGCTCTGGAAACACCATATATTTT.

This clonotype was found many times. J is TRBJ1-1 and V is TRBV10-3; 9 nucleotides agree with TRBD1. The CDR3 has 14 residues. Looked up from germline, CDR1 is ENHRY and CDR2 is SYGVKD. V dropped 11 bases and J dropped 5; count of bases not matched to a gene: 12. In nucleotides, the CDR3 is TGTGCCGTAACAGGGGGCGGAATCCGGACTGAAGCTTTCTTT. It specifies CAVTGGGIRTEAFF.

In its sample, this clonotype was seen many times. The chain is built from TRBV9 and TRBJ1-4; 7 positions match TRBD1. CDR3 size: 16 residues. Unmatched junction bases numbered 4, after V lost 2 bases and J lost 0 bases. CDR1 and CDR2 (germline): SGDLS, YYNGEE. The CDR3 region is CASSVGGGATNEKLFF. The CDR3 bases are TGTGCCAGCAGCGTGGGAGGGGGCGCAACTAATGAAAAACTGTTTTTT. The full variable domain, with the rest looked up from reference TRBV9 and TRBJ1-4, is DSGVTQTPKHLITATGQRVTLRCSPRSGDLSVYWYQQSLDQGLQFLIQYYNGEERAKGNILERFSAQQFPDLHSELNLSSLELGDSALYFCASSVGGGATNEKLFFGSGTQLSVL.

The sample holds many counts of this clonotype. This chain connects TRBV9 to TRBJ1-1; no definite D call. The CDR3 totals 14 residues. CDR1 and CDR2 (germline): SGDLS, YYNGEE. Deletions cut 0 bases from V and 2 bases from J, with 8 bases between. The CDR3 DNA sequence: TGTGCCAGCAGCGTAGATCCGGAAAACACTGAAGCTTTCTTT. This sequence encodes CASSVDPENTEAFF.

V gene TRBV30 combines with J gene TRBJ2-3; a possible D gene is TRBD2 (6 bases). V was cut by 8 bases and J by 4 bases, with 16 bases left in between. This CDR3 spans 13 amino acids. Germline V lookup: CDR1 GTSNPN, CDR2 SVGIG (reference sequence). CDR3 DNA sequence: TGTGCCGGAGGGTTCTCTACTCCAGATACGCAGTATTTT. It is translated as CAGGFSTPDTQYF.

To note about this clonotype: This may be a read error: a much more frequent sequence differs by one nucleotide. V gene TRBV29-1 combines with J gene TRBJ2-5, with D perhaps assigned TRBD1 or TRBD2 (6 bases each). The CDR3 has 12 amino acids. Germline assignment: CDR1 SQVTM and CDR2 ANQGSEA. The CDR3 DNA sequence: TGCAGCGTCCATGGGGGGCAAGAGACCCAGTGCTTC. Translated, it gives CSVHGGQETQCF. Variable domain in full (rest from reference TRBV29-1 and TRBJ2-5): SAVISQKPSRDICQRGTSLTIQCQVDSQVTMMFWYRQQPGQSLTLIATANQGSEATYESGFVIDKFPISRPNLTFSTLTVSNMSPEDSSIYLCSVHGGQETQCFGPGTRLLVL.

This clonotype showed up many times. The V call is TRBV9, the J call TRBJ2-5; 7 bases map to TRBD1. There are 14 residues in the CDR3. V was clipped by 3 bases and J by 3 bases; unmatched bases: 5. The germline gives CDR1 SGDLS, CDR2 YYNGEE. The CDR3 coding sequence is TGTGCCAGCAGCGAGGGACAGAGGGAAGAGACCCAGTACTTC. Its translation is CASSEGQREETQYF. Complete variable domain (other parts from reference TRBV9 and TRBJ2-5): DSGVTQTPKHLITATGQRVTLRCSPRSGDLSVYWYQQSLDQGLQFLIQYYNGEERAKGNILERFSAQQFPDLHSELNLSSLELGDSALYFCASSEGQREETQYFGPGTRLLVL.

This clonotype was counted at least ten times. The CDR3 sequence is CSADSPAGSVNYGYTF. Here the CDR3 DNA reads TGCAGTGCCGACAGCCCGGCAGGTTCCGTAAACTATGGCTACACCTTC. The J gene is TRBJ1-2, the V gene TRBV20-1; D might be TRBD1 (5 bases). The germline V and J ends were trimmed by 6 bases and 2 bases, with 22 bases remaining between them. The CDR3 is 16 amino acids. Germline CDR1 is DFQATT and CDR2 is SNEGSKA (reference sequence).

This clonotype was seen repeatedly, ten times or more. The chain uses TRBV5-1 and TRBJ2-3, with TRBD1 matching over 9 bases. J lost 0 bases, V lost 4 bases, and 9 bases had no gene match. This CDR3 is built from 17 residues. Germline loops: CDR1 SGHRS, CDR2 YFSETQ. The CDR3 loop reads CASSPYRGPPSTDTQYF. Here the CDR3 DNA reads TGCGCCAGCAGCCCCTACAGGGGGCCCCCAAGCACAGATACGCAGTATTTT.

In regard to this clonotype: This may be a read error: a much more frequent sequence differs by one nucleotide. The chain uses TRBV2 and TRBJ1-6, with 7 bases lining up with TRBD1. Germline lookup yields CDR1 SNHLY and CDR2 FYNNEI. The CDR3 covers 15 residues. This CDR3 is CASRDPGQLNSALHF. CDR3 nucleotides: TGTGCCAGCAGGGATCCGGGACAGTTAAATTCAGCCCTCCACTTT.

This clonotype was seen at least ten times. The chain couples TRBV7-2 to TRBJ2-1, with TRBD2 matching 9 bases. In germline, CDR1 is SGHTA, CDR2 FQGNSA. This CDR3 spans 16 amino acids. The V segment lost 2 bases and the J segment 8 bases; nucleotides outside the gene matches: 10. For the CDR3, the DNA is TGTGCCAGCAGCTTAATAGCGGGAGAGCCATGGGATGAGCAGTTCTTC. It translates to CASSLIAGEPWDEQFF. Filled out from reference TRBV7-2 and TRBJ2-1, the complete variable domain reads GAGVSQSPSNKVTEKGKDVELRCDPISGHTALYWYRQSLGQGLEFLIYFQGNSAPDKSGLPSDRFSAERTGGSVSTLTIQRTQQEDSAVYLCASSLIAGEPWDEQFFGPGTRLTVL.

This clonotype was recorded at least ten times. The rearrangement links TRBV9 to TRBJ2-7, with TRBD1 matching over 8 bases. The CDR3 has 13 amino acids. CDR1 and CDR2 from the germline V gene are SGDLS and YYNGEE. Trimming took 3 bases from V and 3 from J; bases not matched to a gene: 2. DNA of the CDR3: TGTGCCAGCAGCGGACAGGGGTGCTACGAGCAGTACGTC. Its translation is CASSGQGCYEQYV.

This clonotype was picked up many times. The rearrangement links TRBV10-3 to TRBJ1-5; D might be TRBD1 (5 bases). Germline V gene lookup returns CDR1 ENHRY and CDR2 SYGVKD. Trimming shortened V by 5 bases and J by 4 bases, and 12 bases separated the two germline ends. The CDR3 is 14 residues long. This CDR3 reads CAISPRGENQPQHF. DNA of the CDR3: TGTGCCATCAGTCCCCGGGGCGAGAATCAGCCCCAGCATTTT.

This clonotype was detected ten times or more. The chain uses TRBV5-6 and TRBJ2-7, with TRBD1 identical over 8 bases. V was pared by 3 bases and J by 6 bases, with 5 bases of the junction left unmatched. Germline CDR1 reads SGHDT; CDR2 reads YYEEEE. This CDR3 has 13 amino acids. CDR3 in DNA: TGTGCCAGCAGCTCACCCAGGGGGCGCGAGCAGTACGTC. As protein: CASSSPRGREQYV.

This clonotype was detected many times. The genes are TRBV7-8 and TRBJ2-7; D is possibly TRBD1 (8 bases). V was shortened by 2 bases and J by 7 bases, with 12 bases between the two germline ends. The germline V gene encodes CDR1 SGHVS and CDR2 FQNEAQ. The CDR3 totals 13 residues. Here the CDR3 reads CASSLYRGGEQYF. CDR3 nucleotides: TGTGCCAGCAGCTTATACAGGGGGGGAGAGCAGTACTTC.

This clonotype was counted many times. This chain links TRBV12-3 or TRBV12-4 with TRBJ2-2; TRBD1 matches at 10 bases. The CDR3 runs 14 residues. Trimming took 6 bases from V and 3 from J; bases not matched to a gene: 1. The CDR3: CASRTGGYTGELFF. The CDR3 coding sequence is TGTGCCAGCAGGACAGGGGGCTACACCGGGGAGCTGTTTTTT.

The table lists this clonotype with many counts. The J gene is TRBJ1-6, the V gene TRBV3-1, with D possibly being TRBD1 (6 bases). The CDR3 is 13 residues long. V dropped 3 bases and J dropped 8 bases, with 8 bases sitting between them. Germline V lookup: CDR1 LGHDT, CDR2 YNNKEL (reference sequence). DNA of the CDR3: TGTGCCAGCAGCCAGAACAGGGATTCACCCCTCCACTTT. Amino acid sequence: CASSQNRDSPLHF.

The chain links TRBV14 to TRBJ1-3; D ambiguous. The CDR3 spans 19 residues. CDR1 SGHDN and CDR2 FVKESK come from the germline V gene. The V and J ends lost 0 bases and 0 bases respectively, with 18 bases between them. This CDR3 reads CASSQDLRKTKDSGNTIYF. For the CDR3, the DNA is TGTGCCAGCAGCCAAGATCTGAGGAAAACAAAAGACTCTGGAAACACCATATATTTT.

The table lists this clonotype with many counts. The rearrangement uses TRBV25-1 and TRBJ1-5; D is undetermined. Deletions cut 5 bases from V and 4 bases from J, with 12 bases between. The CDR3 is 14 amino acids. Germline V gene data show CDR1 as MGHDK and CDR2 as SYGVNS. CDR3 sequence (DNA): TGTGCCAGCAGTAAATGGGCCGAGAATCAGCCCCAGCATTTT. Translation gives CASSKWAENQPQHF.

This clonotype came up many times. V usage is TRBV10-3 and J usage is TRBJ2-5, with D possibly being TRBD1 (6 bases). The V gene's germline CDR1 is ENHRY and CDR2 SYGVKD. V was clipped by 0 bases and J by 3 bases, with 11 bases between them. This CDR3 has 15 amino acids. The chain's CDR3 is CAISESDRPEETQYF. The CDR3 bases are TGTGCCATCAGTGAGTCAGACAGGCCTGAAGAGACCCAGTACTTC.

This clonotype was recorded at least ten times. The chain recombines TRBV7-9 with TRBJ1-1; D perhaps matches TRBD1 (5 bases). The germline CDR1 and CDR2 sequences are SEHNR and FQNEAQ (reference sequence). This CDR3 is built from 15 residues. With 3 bases removed from V and 0 bases from J, the gap between germline ends came to 11 bases. The CDR3 loop reads CASSFGQGLNTEAFF. The CDR3 DNA reads TGTGCCAGCAGCTTCGGCCAGGGCCTGAACACTGAAGCTTTCTTT.

The J gene is TRBJ2-1, the V gene TRBV7-2; D gene uncertain. Trimming cost V 2 bases and J 5 bases, with 10 bases left between them. Germline assignment: CDR1 SGHTA and CDR2 FQGNSA. This CDR3 contains 14 residues. CDR3 amino acids: CASSLRWADNEQFF. The CDR3 bases are TGTGCCAGCAGCTTAAGGTGGGCAGACAATGAGCAGTTCTTC.

This clonotype is large (0.1 to 1%). This sequence joins TRBV7-9 and TRBJ1-1; no reliable D call. CDR1 is SEHNR, CDR2 FQNEAQ, per germline (reference sequence). Trimming shortened V by 5 bases and J by 0 bases, and 13 bases separated the two germline ends. This CDR3 comprises 15 residues. DNA for the CDR3: TGTGCCAGCAGCGCACCGACGGTGATGAACACTGAAGCTTTCTTT. Its translation is CASSAPTVMNTEAFF.

This clonotype has a count of ten or more. The V gene is TRBV29-1, the J gene TRBJ2-2; D might be TRBD1 (7 bases). The V and J ends lost 1 base and 4 bases respectively, with 13 bases between them. This CDR3 region has 15 residues. Germline lookup yields CDR1 SQVTM and CDR2 ANQGSEA. CDR3 protein: CSVEGGTDGTGELFF. The DNA for the CDR3 is TGCAGCGTTGAAGGCGGGACAGACGGCACCGGGGAGCTGTTTTTT.

Many counts were recorded for this clonotype. CDR3 DNA: TGTGCCAGCAGCCAAGAAGCGGGAGAGGGTCAGCCCCAGCATTTT. Residues: CASSQEAGEGQPQHF. This chain links TRBV4-2 with TRBJ1-5, with D hard to call. V was trimmed by 0 bases and J by 6 bases, leaving 12 bases between them. Germline V CDR1 and CDR2: LGHNA, YNFKEQ. The CDR3 sequence is 15 residues long.

This clonotype was observed at least ten times. The chain carries TRBV20-1 and TRBJ1-6; D is unclear. Germline V lookup: CDR1 DFQATT, CDR2 SNEGSKA (reference sequence). The length of the CDR3 is 14 residues. V was cut by 6 bases and J by 5 bases, with 14 bases left in between. CDR3 DNA: TGCAGTGCCAACCTGGGCCCCAATAATTCACCCCTCCACTTT. Amino acid sequence: CSANLGPNNSPLHF.